These 8 T cell receptor beta chains were all obtained from the same sample, sequenced in a study of cytomegalovirus exposure and HLA in healthy donors. The PCR employed 60 Vbeta primers together with 13 Jbeta primers. Method: immunoSEQ multiplex PCR; TCRdb's copy keeps in-frame clones and lacks some. Here the sample spans tens of thousands of clones, about 7.6% being singletons. Material: PBMCs. The receptors were gathered from a man aged 50 to 59 in good health and CMV-seronegative.

The chain recombines TRBV7-2 with TRBJ2-1; 14 nucleotides align to TRBD2. Unmatched junction bases numbered 11, after V lost 5 bases and J lost 5 bases. The CDR3 consists of 18 residues. CDR1 and CDR2 from the germline V gene are SGHTA and FQGNSA. CDR3 protein: CASSRGTSGRRINNEQFF. CDR3 nucleotides: TGTGCCAGCAGCCGCGGGACTAGCGGGAGAAGGATTAACAATGAGCAGTTCTTC.

The table lists this clone with a few counts. The genes are TRBV6-5 and TRBJ2-5, with a tentative D call TRBD1 (6 bases). This CDR3 comprises 11 residues. Per germline, CDR1 MNHEY and CDR2 SVGAGI. The V end lost 6 bases, the J end lost 7 bases, and 9 bases lay between the germline ends. In DNA, the CDR3 is TGTGCCAGCAGCCAGGGGAGGACCCAGTACTTC. Its translation: CASSQGRTQYF.

This clone was seen a handful of times. CDR3 sequence reads: CSAYYTDTQYF. Here the CDR3 DNA reads TGCAGTGCTTACTACACAGATACGCAGTATTTT. The rearrangement links TRBV20-1 to TRBJ2-3; D is ambiguous. CDR3 size: 11 residues. With 5 bases removed from V and 2 bases from J, the gap between germline ends came to 5 bases. Germline V gene data show CDR1 as DFQATT and CDR2 as SNEGSKA (reference sequence).

This clone has just one count. V is TRBV6-5 and J is TRBJ2-5; 12 bases agree with TRBD1. TRBJ2-7 explains the end of the DNA better; the J call may be wrong. Per germline, CDR1 MNHEY and CDR2 SVGAGI. The length of the CDR3 is 15 residues. The CDR3 loop reads CASSLPGTGGGEQYF. The CDR3 bases are TGTGCCAGCAGTTTACCCGGGACAGGGGGCGGCGAGCAGTACTTC.

This chain connects TRBV10-3 to TRBJ1-2, with a weak D call TRBD1 (5 bases). Between the trimmed V and J ends, which lost 3 bases and 5 bases, there was a span of 13 bases. Germline V gene data show CDR1 as ENHRY and CDR2 as SYGVKD. This CDR3 comprises 14 residues. CDR3 DNA: TGTGCCATCAGTGAAGGCATCGGGGGTTATGGCTACACCTTC. Translated: CAISEGIGGYGYTF.

The J gene is TRBJ1-6, the V gene TRBV30; 7 nucleotides align to TRBD1. This CDR3 comprises 14 residues. V lost 3 bases to trimming and J lost 10 bases; unmatched junction nucleotides: 9. CDR1 and CDR2 (germline): GTSNPN, SVGIG (reference sequence). The CDR3 nucleotides are TGTGCCTGGAGATTCGACAGGGTAAAGTCACCCCTCCACTTT. Translating it yields CAWRFDRVKSPLHF.

This clone was seen a few times. This specimen includes other DNA sequences encoding the same CDR3. The chain employs TRBV10-3 and TRBJ2-7; 7 bases are a match to TRBD1. CDR1 and CDR2 from the germline V gene are ENHRY and SYGVKD. This CDR3 has 12 amino acids. V shed 6 bases and J 3 bases; nucleotides not matched to a gene: 2. CDR3 region: CAISGTDYEQYF. The DNA of the CDR3 is TGTGCCATCAGCGGGACAGACTACGAGCAGTACTTC.

The table lists this clone with a few counts. This sequence joins TRBV5-6 and TRBJ2-4; 7 bases map to TRBD1. The CDR3 loop spans 13 amino acids. V trimming: 5 bases; J trimming: 11 bases; junction bases outside the gene matches: 10. The germline V gene encodes CDR1 SGHDT and CDR2 YYEEEE. The CDR3 region has the DNA TGTGCCAGCAGTTCCACCGGGACAGACCTTCAGTACTTC. Amino acids: CASSSTGTDLQYF.